These T cell receptor beta chains were read from a single sample in a study of shared clonotypes between healthy human individuals. Produced via immunoSEQ multiplex PCR; TCRdb's table is partial and in-frame only. This sample has 2 million to 2.5 million clones, with over 85% found just once. The specimen sequenced was naive CD4+ T cells from PBMCs. The receptors originated from a man younger than 35 in good health. Some clones in this sample may be carry-over from other donors' samples. The CDR3 runs from the conserved cysteine through the conserved F or W. D genes are given only for firm matches. The size of a clone is reported for some rows only, either as once, few or many, or as a class for expanded clones.

cdr3_length: 14; j_call: TRBJ1-2; clone_size: NA; v_call: TRBV30; d_call: NA; cdr3_aa: CAWSGLDTNYGYTF; cdr3_nt: TGTGCCTGGAGTGGCTTGGATACTAACTATGGCTACACCTTC
cdr3_length: 14; j_call: TRBJ2-2; clone_size: NA; v_call: TRBV6-6; d_call: TRBD1; cdr3_aa: CASTIGQGTGELFF; cdr3_nt: TGTGCCAGCACTATAGGACAGGGTACCGGGGAGCTGTTTTTT
cdr3_length: 16; j_call: TRBJ2-1; clone_size: NA; v_call: TRBV15; d_call: TRBD2; cdr3_aa: CATSRDQGTSLGEQFF; cdr3_nt: TGTGCCACCAGCAGAGATCAAGGGACTAGCCTTGGGGAGCAGTTCTTC
cdr3_length: 13; j_call: TRBJ2-1; clone_size: NA; v_call: TRBV27; d_call: TRBD2; cdr3_aa: CASRPGLAGGVVF; cdr3_nt: TGTGCCAGCAGACCGGGACTAGCGGGAGGGGTTGTCTTC
cdr3_length: 15; j_call: TRBJ2-1; clone_size: NA; v_call: TRBV7-3; d_call: NA; cdr3_aa: CASSLVGGNYNEQFF; cdr3_nt: TGTGCCAGCAGCTTAGTTGGGGGGAACTACAATGAGCAGTTCTTC
cdr3_length: 15; j_call: TRBJ1-1; clone_size: NA; v_call: TRBV10-3; d_call: NA; cdr3_aa: CAIRVLQQGNTEAFF; cdr3_nt: TGTGCCATCAGAGTACTCCAACAGGGAAACACTGAAGCTTTCTTT
cdr3_length: 14; j_call: TRBJ1-1; clone_size: NA; v_call: TRBV5-1; d_call: TRBD1; cdr3_aa: CASSRQGRNTEAFF; cdr3_nt: TGCGCCAGCAGTCGACAGGGGCGGAACACTGAAGCTTTCTTT
cdr3_length: 13; j_call: TRBJ1-1; clone_size: NA; v_call: TRBV5-6; d_call: NA; cdr3_aa: CASSLRYGDEAFF; cdr3_nt: TGTGCCAGCAGCTTGAGGTACGGGGACGAAGCTTTCTTT
cdr3_length: 15; j_call: TRBJ1-1; clone_size: once; v_call: TRBV5-4; d_call: NA; cdr3_aa: CASSLRLGVGAEAFF; cdr3_nt: TGTGCCAGCAGCTTGCGGTTGGGGGTTGGAGCTGAAGCTTTCTTT
cdr3_length: 14; j_call: TRBJ2-5; clone_size: NA; v_call: TRBV5-1; d_call: TRBD1; cdr3_aa: CASSEQGPLETQYF; cdr3_nt: TGCGCCAGCAGCGAACAGGGGCCACTGGAGACCCAGTACTTC
cdr3_length: 14; j_call: TRBJ2-5; clone_size: NA; v_call: TRBV18; d_call: NA; cdr3_aa: CASSLTGAEETQYF; cdr3_nt: TGTGCCAGCTCATTGACCGGGGCAGAAGAGACCCAGTACTTC
cdr3_length: 16; j_call: TRBJ1-5; clone_size: NA; v_call: TRBV28; d_call: NA; cdr3_aa: CASSLRSGGVNQPQHF; cdr3_nt: TGTGCCAGCAGCCTACGGTCCGGGGGTGTAAATCAGCCCCAGCATTTT
cdr3_length: 14; j_call: TRBJ2-3; clone_size: NA; v_call: TRBV5-1; d_call: NA; cdr3_aa: CASSVRDRTDTQYF; cdr3_nt: TGCGCCAGCAGCGTGCGGGACCGCACAGATACGCAGTATTTT
cdr3_length: 13; j_call: TRBJ1-2; clone_size: NA; v_call: TRBV6-6; d_call: NA; cdr3_aa: CASSMQENYGYTF; cdr3_nt: TGTGCCAGCAGTATGCAAGAAAACTATGGCTACACCTTC
cdr3_length: 14; j_call: TRBJ1-2; clone_size: NA; v_call: TRBV5-1; d_call: TRBD1; cdr3_aa: CASSQDRVDGGYTF; cdr3_nt: TGCGCCAGCAGCCAGGACAGGGTAGATGGTGGCTACACCTTC
cdr3_length: 15; j_call: TRBJ2-1; clone_size: NA; v_call: TRBV18; d_call: TRBD2; cdr3_aa: CASSPPSLAGNEQFF; cdr3_nt: TGTGCCAGCTCACCACCTTCCCTAGCGGGCAATGAGCAGTTCTTC
cdr3_length: 12; j_call: TRBJ1-4; clone_size: few; v_call: TRBV18; d_call: NA; cdr3_aa: CASSPRNEKLFF; cdr3_nt: TGTGCCAGCTCACCACGTAATGAAAAACTGTTTTTT
cdr3_length: 14; j_call: TRBJ2-3; clone_size: NA; v_call: TRBV5-1; d_call: NA; cdr3_aa: CASSLVAGADTQYF; cdr3_nt: TGCGCCAGCAGCTTGGTTGCAGGTGCAGATACGCAGTATTTT
cdr3_length: 15; j_call: TRBJ1-1; clone_size: NA; v_call: TRBV18; d_call: NA; cdr3_aa: CASSPTGPNGAEAFF; cdr3_nt: TGTGCCAGCTCACCGACGGGGCCTAATGGCGCTGAAGCTTTCTTT
cdr3_length: 12; j_call: TRBJ2-1; clone_size: NA; v_call: TRBV28; d_call: TRBD2; cdr3_aa: CASSVLAGRGFF; cdr3_nt: TGTGCCAGCAGTGTACTAGCGGGGCGCGGGTTCTTC
cdr3_length: 14; j_call: TRBJ1-6; clone_size: NA; v_call: TRBV28; d_call: TRBD1; cdr3_aa: CASLQGRGNSPLHF; cdr3_nt: TGTGCCAGCCTACAGGGGAGGGGTAATTCACCCCTCCACTTT
cdr3_length: 15; j_call: TRBJ1-4; clone_size: NA; v_call: TRBV15; d_call: NA; cdr3_aa: CATSRDNGGNEKLFF; cdr3_nt: TGTGCCACCAGCAGAGACAACGGTGGGAATGAAAAACTGTTTTTT
cdr3_length: 13; j_call: TRBJ1-2; clone_size: NA; v_call: TRBV5-1; d_call: NA; cdr3_aa: CASSFRDGDGYTF; cdr3_nt: TGCGCCAGCAGCTTCCGGGACGGGGACGGCTACACCTTC
cdr3_length: 13; j_call: TRBJ1-2; clone_size: NA; v_call: TRBV5-6; d_call: NA; cdr3_aa: CASVYRDSFGYTF; cdr3_nt: TGTGCCAGTGTATACAGGGATTCGTTTGGCTACACCTTC
cdr3_length: 13; j_call: TRBJ1-2; clone_size: NA; v_call: TRBV5-1; d_call: NA; cdr3_aa: CASASPGPYGYTF; cdr3_nt: TGCGCCAGCGCAAGTCCCGGCCCATATGGCTACACCTTC